The source of this TCR beta chain is a study of control samples from healthy donors and cancer patients. Assay used: immunoSEQ multiplex PCR; TCRdb lists only in-frame clones, some missing. The sample consists of 130,000 or so clones, about 90% of them appearing once. Germline CDR1 reads LGHDT; CDR2 reads YNNKEL (reference sequence). The CDR3 has 12 amino acids. V was cut by 0 bases and J by 9 bases, with 3 bases left in between. The TCR comes from a man between 18 and 29 years old in good health. The chain carries TRBV3-1 (or the pseudogene TRBV3-2) and TRBJ1-6; D not certain. The sample taken for sequencing was blood. The CDR3 sequence: CASSQEASPLHF. In nucleotides, the CDR3 is TGTGCCAGCAGCCAAGAGGCTTCACCCCTCCACTTT.